This T cell receptor (beta chain) emerged from a study of CD4 T cells in relation to SARS-CoV-2 and coronaviruses. Whole-study findings and limits: Culture-expanded clones reflect memory recall rather than primary priming during culture.

From germline, CDR1 is MNHEY and CDR2 SMNVEV (reference sequence). CDR3 length: 15 residues. With 3 bases clipped from V and 6 bases from J, the junction kept 7 bases outside the gene matches. Note on this clone: Its antigen is not known.

Before the COVID-19 pandemic, during about 2011-2019, CD4+ T cells were taken from unexposed donors. TCRdb's copy holds only in-frame clones and misses some; the assay was immunoSEQ multiplex PCR. Of approximately 70,000 clones detected, approximately 93% appear once; the ten largest clones hold about 0.23%. The chain combines TRBV27 with TRBJ2-2; TRBD1 matches at 7 bases. Specimen: naive CD4+ T cells from PBMCs. Sample subset: naive CD4+ T cells isolated by negative enrichment. The sequence was obtained from a human donor in good health. CDR3 nucleotides: TGTGCCAGCAGTTTTAGGGGGCGCGTACCCGGGGAGCTGTTTTTT. Encoded protein: CASSFRGRVPGELFF.